This TCR beta chain is from a study of radiotherapy plus CTLA-4 blockade in lung cancer. Repertoires were generated with immunoSEQ multiplex PCR, while TCRdb's copy carries only in-frame clones and drops some. The data hold about 97,000 clones, with under 85% observed a single time. About this clone: What it binds is unknown.

From germline, CDR1 is SGHVS and CDR2 FNYEAQ. The CDR3 is 18 residues long. With V trimmed by 1 base and J by 6 bases, 10 bases remained unmatched. Study results and caveats: Strongest reported response predictors: early blood clone changes and post-radiation interferon-beta. In blood, TCR clones derived from the tumor expanded after radiotherapy plus ipilimumab.

The receptor was derived from a human donor with non-small cell lung cancer who had a partial response to radiotherapy plus ipilimumab. Some clones in this sample may be carry-over from other donors' samples. The material was peripheral blood, obtained from a patient treated with radiotherapy plus ipilimumab. This chain uses TRBV7-6 with TRBJ2-3, with 13 positions matching TRBD2. The CDR3 sequence is CASSLGPTGLAGVDTQYF. The DNA of the CDR3 is TGTGCCAGCAGCTTAGGCCCGACCGGACTAGCGGGAGTCGATACGCAGTATTTT. The complete variable domain, with remaining parts taken from reference TRBV7-6 and TRBJ2-3, reads GAGVSQSPRYKVTKRGQDVALRCDPISGHVSLYWYRQALGQGPEFLTYFNYEAQQDKSGLPNDRFSAERPEGSISTLTIQRTEQRDSAMYRCASSLGPTGLAGVDTQYFGPGTRLTVL.